This T cell receptor (beta chain) was captured in a study of immune heterogeneity within non-small cell lung tumors (dated by TCRdb to the late 2010s). Looking at the study overall: By histology, several squamous cell carcinomas, 10 non-squamous carcinomas and 1 tumor not otherwise specified were included. Whole-exome sequencing, RNA-seq and TCR beta repertoire sequencing were combined for multiple spatially distinct regions from each NSCLC tumor so that intratumoral immune heterogeneity could be examined. TCR repertoires were analyzed from approximately 60 tumor loci of approximately 14 patients, while transcriptome data covered only about 45 loci from roughly 12 patients. For mutant peptides 8 to 11 amino acids long, netMHCpan-3.0 predicted neoantigen binding to the HLA alleles of each patient.

The TCR beta CDR3 region was amplified with a multiplex PCR system whose first round ran for approximately 10 cycles using 32 V-gene forward primers and 13 J-gene reverse primers. A QIAGEN Multiplex PCR Kit was used for first-round PCR, and the primer sequences were filed in Chinese patent CN105087789A. Illumina universal primers were added in a second PCR round performed with the Phusion High-Fidelity PCR Kit. TCR libraries were paired-end sequenced at 151 bp read length on the Illumina HiSeq X Ten platform. The authors' pipeline ran thus. Cutadapt removed reads without multiplex PCR primers, PEAR merged read pairs, and MiXCR with default settings called CDR3 regions. Shannon entropy measured repertoire diversity, while clonality was calculated as one minus the Shannon entropy divided by the ln of the count of productive unique sequences. Clonotypes at a frequency of at least 0.5% were defined as dominant or high-frequency T-cell clones. TCRdb itself trimmed the public reads at Q25 with fastp, ran MiXCR and retained productive beta chains. CDR3 protein sequences are deduplicated, and each keeps its most common genes and DNA. The V and J calls shown here were made by TCRdb, not taken from the authors' results. The sample includes fewer than 25,000 distinct CDR3 sequences, with roughly 30% observed a single time. The ten largest clones represent 3.5% to 4.5% of the sample.

The table lists this clonotype with a few counts. This clone's antigen is unknown. Base qualities were left out, and no much larger clone turns up one base away. The full study reports these points: A statistically significant but moderate positive correlation (R about 0.34) was observed between local T-cell repertoire clonality and local tumor mutational burden. Identical dominant CDR3B clonotypes recurred across loci within a patient, yet different tumor locations also harbored unique high-frequency clones. High-frequency TCR beta clonotypes were largely distinct between individual patients.

The TCR template was genomic DNA extracted from bulk tumor tissue, and 600 ng of gDNA was amplified for each sample. During surgery, multiple biopsies were taken from each primary tumor, with sampling sites spaced as far apart as possible within the tumor mass. Patients in the study cohort, which was described as untreated, were newly diagnosed NSCLC cases going through curative surgery. Donors were roughly 15 newly diagnosed non-small cell lung cancer patients undergoing surgery with curative intent. Resected tumor masses were reviewed by two independent pathologists. Sequencing was performed only on DNA and RNA samples of high quality. The sample comprised lung tumor tissue. This sequence originates from a man aged 35 to 55 with non-small cell lung cancer.

The CDR3 corresponds to CASSPGQTYEQYF. In nucleotide form, the sequence is TGTGCCAGCTCACCGGGACAGACCTACGAGCAGTACTTC. The chain links TRBV18 with TRBJ2-7, and TRBD1 aligns with 7 junction nucleotides. For this chain, trimming is 3 bases at the V end and 2 bases at the J end, and the number of junction bases without a gene match is 1. The CDR3 starts with the cysteine, ends with the phenylalanine, and has 13 residues. Just the 39-base CDR3 DNA is kept, in frame starting at base 1. The CDR1 and CDR2 encoded by the germline V gene are KGHSH and LQKENI.